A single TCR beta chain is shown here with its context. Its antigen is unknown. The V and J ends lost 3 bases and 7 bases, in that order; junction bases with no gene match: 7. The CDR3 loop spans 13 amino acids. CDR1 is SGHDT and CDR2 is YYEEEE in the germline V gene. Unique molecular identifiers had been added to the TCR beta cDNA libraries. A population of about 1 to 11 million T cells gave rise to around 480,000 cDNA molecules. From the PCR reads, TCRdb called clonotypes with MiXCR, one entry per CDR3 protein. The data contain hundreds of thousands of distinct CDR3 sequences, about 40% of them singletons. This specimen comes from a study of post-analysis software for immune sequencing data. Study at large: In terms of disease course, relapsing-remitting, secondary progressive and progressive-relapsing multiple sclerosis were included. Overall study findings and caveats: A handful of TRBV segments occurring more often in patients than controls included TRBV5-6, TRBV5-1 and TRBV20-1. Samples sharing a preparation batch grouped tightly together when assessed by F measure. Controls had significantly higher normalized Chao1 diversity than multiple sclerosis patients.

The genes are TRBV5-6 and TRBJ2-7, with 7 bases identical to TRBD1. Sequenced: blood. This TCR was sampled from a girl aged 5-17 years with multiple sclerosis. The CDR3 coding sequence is TGTGCCAGCAGCTACGGGACAGCTTTGGAGCAGTACTTC. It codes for CASSYGTALEQYF.